This TCR beta chain is drawn from a study of blood T cell repertoires in COVID-19. Overall study context: Sites across the United States, Italy and Spain contributed samples from acute and convalescent COVID-19. T cells, B-cell-depleted T cells, or PBMCs provided the cDNA or gDNA that served as material.

Germline V gives CDR1 KGHSH, CDR2 LQKENI. The V gene lost 5 bases and the J gene lost 3 bases, with 14 bases spanning the gap. This CDR3 has 14 amino acids. In the study's own analysis: From reference gene primer amplification, estimates of nucleated cell counts were derived. Repertoires were generated with immunoSEQ multiplex PCR, while TCRdb's copy carries only in-frame clones and drops some. D and trimming come from the DNA, and the V and J calls and clone size come from that table. The table shows 95,000 to 120,000 clones, with roughly 85% occurring only once. This receptor was taken from a man between 40 and 49 years old with acute or convalescent COVID-19. The specimen was peripheral blood. This chain connects TRBV18 to TRBJ2-7; D is perhaps TRBD1 (6 bases). In DNA form, the CDR3 reads TGTGCCAGCTCAAGCTCGGCAGGGGACTACGAGCAGTACTTC. Encoded protein: CASSSSAGDYEQYF.